This record covers a single TCR beta chain. Its antigen is unidentified. Germline lookup yields CDR1 MNHEY and CDR2 SMNVEV (reference sequence). This CDR3 contains 15 residues. V was shortened by 5 bases and J by 4 bases, with 17 bases between the two germline ends. This sample stems from a study of identical twins. The study, taken as a whole, reports: Donors were not followed over many years; analysis was cross-sectional. Sharing of beta out-of-frame sequences by twins showed a weaker excess. Sequences that were out-of-frame, alpha and twin-shared displayed an excess of low generation probability.

Addition of a universal primer site occurred through template switching, and cDNA carried unique molecular identifiers. TCRdb itself ran the 5' RACE reads through MiXCR, one entry per CDR3 protein. This table has approximately 1.8 million distinct CDR3 sequences, around 33% appearing once. This receptor was identified in a newborn girl in good health. The sample taken for sequencing was cord blood. The chain employs TRBV27 and TRBJ1-2; D not certain. The chain's CDR3 is CASSTRWEGGYGYTF. CDR3 nucleotide sequence: TGTGCCAGCAGTACCCGGTGGGAGGGCGGCTATGGCTACACCTTC.